The next 20 T cell receptor beta chains were all read from a single sample in a study of T-cell memory formation after mild COVID-19. TCRdb re-called the 5' RACE reads through MiXCR, storing one row per CDR3 protein. The sample has approximately 210,000 distinct CDR3 sequences, approximately 20% seen once. The source material was PBMCs or a T cell subset sorted from them (not recorded which). The source is an adult woman who had mild COVID-19 (a few samples of this study predate the infection). Cell type and time point are not known.

This clonotype was found a few times. The chain has TRBV28 and TRBJ2-1; 8 bases line up with TRBD2. Germline V gene lookup returns CDR1 MDHEN and CDR2 SYDVKM. The CDR3 contains 15 residues. Trimming cost V 5 bases and J 5 bases; bases outside gene matches: 8. Here the CDR3 DNA reads TGTGCCAGCAGTCAGGGCAGTAGCGGGAACAATGAGCAGTTCTTC. The encoded protein is CASSQGSSGNNEQFF.

The chain uses TRBV7-9 and TRBJ2-7, with D uncertain. CDR1 and CDR2 (germline): SEHNR, FQNEAQ (reference sequence). The CDR3 loop spans 13 amino acids. V dropped 4 bases and J dropped 3 bases, with 10 bases sitting between them. The CDR3 here is CASSSDHHYEQYF. Here the CDR3 DNA reads TGTGCCAGCAGCTCGGACCATCACTACGAGCAGTACTTC.

This clonotype was counted only a few times. V usage is TRBV20-1 and J usage is TRBJ2-7; D may be TRBD2 (7 bases). This CDR3 contains 11 residues. V was trimmed by 7 bases and J by 4 bases, leaving 11 bases between them. Per germline, CDR1 DFQATT and CDR2 SNEGSKA (reference sequence). The CDR3 nucleotides read TGCAGTGGCGGGGGCCCTTACGAGCAGTACTTC. Residues: CSGGGPYEQYF.

The chain uses TRBV4-2 and TRBJ2-2; no reliable D call. Trimming left V 1 base short and J 0 bases short, with 12 bases between. This CDR3 spans 17 amino acids. Germline CDR1 LGHNA, CDR2 YNFKEQ. The CDR3 DNA is TGTGCCAGCAGCCAAGCCCCAGCGCCGTCGAACACCGGGGAGCTGTTTTTT. Amino acids: CASSQAPAPSNTGELFF.

This clonotype occurred a few times. The genes are TRBV5-1 and TRBJ2-7; a weak D match, TRBD2 (6 bases). Germline lookup yields CDR1 SGHRS and CDR2 YFSETQ. The CDR3 is made up of 13 amino acids. V gave up 3 bases and J gave up 4 bases, with 11 bases separating them. Written as DNA, the CDR3 is TGCGCCAGCAGCTGGGGGGACGGTTACGAGCAGTACTTC. This codes for CASSWGDGYEQYF. Variable domain in full (rest from reference TRBV5-1 and TRBJ2-7): KAGVTQTPRYLIKTRGQQVTLSCSPISGHRSVSWYQQTPGQGLQFLFEYFSETQRNKGNFPGRFSGRQFSNSRSEMNVSTLELGDSALYLCASSWGDGYEQYFGPGTRLTVT.

The chain employs TRBV4-1 and TRBJ2-1; 8 bases line up with TRBD2. The V and J ends lost 1 base and 6 bases, in that order; junction bases with no gene match: 2. Germline V gene sequence: CDR1 MGHRA, CDR2 YSYEKL. CDR3 length: 14 residues. CDR3 nucleotides: TGCGCCAGCAGCCAAGTGAGCGGGGGCAATGAGCAGTTCTTC. The encoded protein is CASSQVSGGNEQFF.

This clonotype appeared a few times. This rearrangement joins TRBV6-1 to TRBJ1-6, with a weak D call TRBD1 (6 bases). The CDR3 length is 15 residues. Germline loops: CDR1 MNHNS, CDR2 SASEGT. Trimming removed 8 bases at V and 7 bases at J, with 18 bases between. CDR3 DNA: TGTGCCAGCGGTCGGGACATGACCGAGAATTCACCCCTCCACTTT. Amino acid sequence: CASGRDMTENSPLHF.

The chain carries TRBV20-1 and TRBJ2-7, with 9 bases matching TRBD2. The germline CDR1 and CDR2 sequences are DFQATT and SNEGSKA (reference sequence). The CDR3 is 14 residues long. With 5 bases clipped from V and 3 bases from J, the junction kept 8 bases outside the gene matches. The CDR3 coding sequence is TGCAGTGCTTCCAAGACTAGCGGAATCTACGAGCAGTACTTC. As protein: CSASKTSGIYEQYF.

The genes are TRBV20-1 and TRBJ2-2; 8 positions agree with TRBD1. Germline V gene data show CDR1 as DFQATT and CDR2 as SNEGSKA (reference sequence). The junction had 3 bases not matched to a gene; V was cut back by 6 bases and J by 0 bases. The CDR3 is 14 residues long. DNA for the CDR3: TGCAGTGCGCAGGGGGCAGCGAACACCGGGGAGCTGTTTTTT. Translation: CSAQGAANTGELFF.

This clonotype was seen many times. V usage is TRBV29-1 and J usage is TRBJ1-1, with D maybe TRBD1 (6 bases). The CDR3 runs to 15 residues. Trimming stripped 4 bases from V and 5 bases from J, with 20 bases between. CDR1 SQVTM and CDR2 ANQGSEA come from the germline V gene. For the CDR3, the DNA is TGCAGCGTTGGGACCGGGGGCGGGAGGAGGACTGAAGCTTTCTTT. Its translation: CSVGTGGGRRTEAFF.

The chain joins TRBV2 to TRBJ1-1; D is uncertain. V dropped 7 bases and J dropped 7 bases, with 10 bases sitting between them. The CDR3 totals 11 residues. The germline V gene encodes CDR1 SNHLY and CDR2 FYNNEI. The CDR3 coding sequence is TGTGCCAGCACCCCCCTCTTTGAAGCTTTCTTT. This translates into CASTPLFEAFF.

This clonotype was counted at least ten times. The CDR3 region is CASSVSGRGYNEQFF. The CDR3 DNA reads TGTGCCAGCAGTGTGAGCGGGAGGGGCTACAATGAGCAGTTCTTC. The chain employs TRBV2 and TRBJ2-1, with 10 nucleotides matching TRBD2. CDR3 size: 15 residues. Trimming cost V 4 bases and J 3 bases; bases outside gene matches: 3. Germline lookup yields CDR1 SNHLY and CDR2 FYNNEI.

This rearrangement joins TRBV12-3 or TRBV12-4 to TRBJ2-3, with 10 positions matching TRBD2. Trimming at V came to 4 bases and at J to 0 bases, leaving 4 bases not matched to a gene. CDR3 length equals 16 residues. This chain's CDR3 is CASSSWTSGSTDTQYF. DNA for the CDR3: TGTGCCAGCAGTTCCTGGACTAGCGGAAGCACAGATACGCAGTATTTT.

The V call is TRBV6-2 or TRBV6-3, the J call TRBJ2-1, with D perhaps TRBD2 (6 bases). The CDR3 extends over 15 amino acids. Germline V gives CDR1 MNHEY, CDR2 SVGEGT. Trimming cost V 5 bases and J 0 bases, with 11 bases left between them. CDR3 DNA sequence: TGTGCCAGCAGTGATCTAGCGCACTCCTACAATGAGCAGTTCTTC. This encodes CASSDLAHSYNEQFF.

This clonotype was seen ten or more times. V is TRBV5-1 and J is TRBJ2-1; the match to TRBD2 covers 10 bases. With 4 bases clipped from V and 0 bases from J, the junction kept 10 bases outside the gene matches. CDR3 size: 18 residues. The germline V gene has CDR1 SGHRS and CDR2 YFSETQ. Written as DNA, the CDR3 is TGCGCCAGCAGCGGAGCGGGGGGGCGTTTCAGCTCCTACAATGAGCAGTTCTTC. Its translation: CASSGAGGRFSSYNEQFF.

This clonotype came up a few times. The chain recombines TRBV30 with TRBJ1-2; perhaps TRBD1 as D (5 bases). This CDR3 has 13 amino acids. Germline V lookup: CDR1 GTSNPN, CDR2 SVGIG (reference sequence). Trimming left V 6 bases short and J 4 bases short, with 15 bases between. The CDR3 nucleotides read TGTGCCTGCATCAGGGTTGGGGTCTATGGCTACACCTTC. Amino acid sequence: CACIRVGVYGYTF.

The CDR3, as DNA: TGTGCCACCAGTGAGGCGTCCAACTCTGGGGCCAACGTCCTGACTTTC. It is translated as CATSEASNSGANVLTF. The chain recombines TRBV24-1 with TRBJ2-6, with D unclear. Germline V gives CDR1 KGHDR, CDR2 SFDVKD. The CDR3 is 16 amino acids. V was cut by 4 bases and J by 0 bases, with 9 bases left in between.

CDR3 residues: CASTSLVGFQETQYF. The CDR3, as DNA: TGCGCCAGCACCTCACTTGTGGGGTTCCAAGAGACCCAGTACTTC. The J gene is TRBJ2-5, the V gene TRBV5-1, with no clear D. This CDR3 has 15 residues. Trimming cost V 6 bases and J 1 base, with 16 bases left between them. CDR1 is SGHRS and CDR2 is YFSETQ in the germline V gene.

This clonotype appeared a few times. This chain connects TRBV7-9 to TRBJ1-1; D gene ambiguous. Germline values: CDR1 SEHNR, CDR2 FQNEAQ (reference sequence). This CDR3 has 13 residues. Deletions cut 7 bases from V and 2 bases from J, with 11 bases between. The CDR3 here is CASNLGPNTEAFF. CDR3 DNA sequence: TGTGCCAGCAACCTAGGGCCCAACACTGAAGCTTTCTTT.

V gene TRBV15 combines with J gene TRBJ2-7; D gene unclear. CDR3 length: 15 amino acids. The V and J ends lost 4 bases and 7 bases respectively, with 20 bases between them. Germline lookup yields CDR1 LNHNV and CDR2 YYDKDF (reference sequence). CDR3 residues: CATSKKLGQNGEQYF. Written as DNA, the CDR3 is TGTGCCACCAGCAAGAAATTAGGGCAGAATGGAGAGCAGTACTTC.